The T cell receptor (beta chain) under discussion was sequenced for a study of T-cell memory formation after mild COVID-19 (dated by TCRdb to about 2021). As for the study more broadly: Most TCR sequence clusters were specific to one of the two donors. T-cell clones expanding and contracting after mild COVID-19 in two donors were tracked by longitudinal TCRalpha and TCRbeta repertoire sequencing. The cohort comprised two young, previously healthy adult volunteers, one female and one male. Broader findings and caveats from the paper: Only a couple of mild cases were covered in the study, and larger cohorts including severe cases with pre-infection samples were considered necessary. The detection of some responding clones in pre-infection memory suggests that pre-existing cross-reactive memory T cells joined the SARS-CoV-2 response. Contracting CD4+ clones were found mainly in CM and EM memory subsets, while CD8+ clones were enriched in EMRA. SARS-CoV-2 specificity of the second-wave clones peaking on day 37 was not confirmed. From day 15 to 85, contracting clones showed balanced CD4/CD8 phenotypes, whereas a second wave of clones that expanded from day 15 to 37 leaned towards CD4+.

V trim: 5 bases; J trim: 7 bases; unmatched bases: 13. Spanning cysteine to phenylalanine, the CDR3 consists of 16 amino acids. The kept DNA is CDR3 alone, 48 bases in frame from the first base. Ficoll-Paque density gradient centrifugation was used to isolate PBMCs. The instrument given in TCRdb is Illumina NovaSeq 6000. TCRalpha and TCRbeta cDNA libraries were built by 5'RACE with constant-segment primers, adding sample barcodes and unique molecular identifiers. RNA was extracted from every sample with Trizol reagent. Libraries were amplified in two PCR steps, with a second sample barcode and Illumina TruSeq adapters added in the second step. Sequencing of libraries was performed on an Illumina NovaSeq with 2 x 150 bp paired-end reads. The authors' analysis ran thus. Reads were demultiplexed and collapsed into UMI-guided consensus sequences with migec v1.2.7. Using mixcr v2.1.11, UMI consensuses were aligned to TRA and TRB V and J templates and then assembled into clonotypes. A clonotype was counted as expanded or contracted only when both edgeR and NoisET called the clonotype significant, with the noise models trained on biological replicates. edgeR calls used a false discovery rate-adjusted p below 0.01 and a log2 fold-change threshold of 1. As an exploratory analysis of dynamics, PCA with hierarchical clustering was applied to max-normalized trajectories of the 1000 most abundant clonotypes. Separately sequenced CD4+ and CD8+ repertoires were used to assign a CD4 or CD8 phenotype to each responding clone. In-frame beta chains were kept once TCRdb had trimmed the public reads at Q25 with fastp and called clones with MiXCR. For every CDR3 protein sequence, its rows merge into one entry that carries the most common genes and DNA. TCRdb assigned the V and J calls; the authors' analysis was not used. In this sample the table shows under 650,000 distinct CDR3 sequences, about a sixth of which occur a single time. The ten largest clones take up around 12% of the sample.

Turning to this clonotype: Its antigen target is currently unknown. Base qualities were left out, and no much larger clone turns up one base away.

Material for sequencing was PBMCs or a T cell subset sorted from them (not recorded which). The rearranged segments are TRBV12-3 or TRBV12-4 and TRBJ2-5; 10 nucleotides in the junction match TRBD1. This clonotype was obtained from an adult woman who had mild COVID-19 (a few samples of this study predate the infection). The sample titles of this study are shuffled in the database, so cell type and time point are left out; the donor was told from shared clones. The nucleotides are TGTGCCAGCAGTGACCGGACAGGGGGGAATCTAATGACCCAGTACTTC. This is translated as CASSDRTGGNLMTQYF.